This T cell receptor beta chain was captured by sequencing in a study of spatial heterogeneity in lung cancer. Turning to the study itself: Fewer alpha-chain than beta-chain sequences were consistently detected.

One entry per CDR3 protein results from TCRdb running MiXCR on the 5' RACE reads. The sample lists some 64,000 distinct CDR3 sequences; around 8.2% were seen once. Germline assignment: CDR1 SGHVS and CDR2 FNYEAQ. The trim removed 5 bases at V and 9 bases at J, leaving 16 bases unmatched. The CDR3 length is 19 residues. Stated time point: sample taken at primary tumor resection. Without sorting, whole RNA was sequenced from tumor, nontumor lung or frozen PBMC. This clonotype was detected only a few times. V is TRBV7-6 and J is TRBJ2-1; 16 positions match TRBD2. The material was PBMCs, obtained at surgery. The TCR originated in a female donor with early-stage non-small cell lung cancer. The CDR3: CASSPTGTSGGAMALEQFF. For the CDR3, the DNA is TGTGCCAGCAGCCCGACCGGGACTAGCGGGGGGGCCATGGCACTTGAGCAGTTCTTC.